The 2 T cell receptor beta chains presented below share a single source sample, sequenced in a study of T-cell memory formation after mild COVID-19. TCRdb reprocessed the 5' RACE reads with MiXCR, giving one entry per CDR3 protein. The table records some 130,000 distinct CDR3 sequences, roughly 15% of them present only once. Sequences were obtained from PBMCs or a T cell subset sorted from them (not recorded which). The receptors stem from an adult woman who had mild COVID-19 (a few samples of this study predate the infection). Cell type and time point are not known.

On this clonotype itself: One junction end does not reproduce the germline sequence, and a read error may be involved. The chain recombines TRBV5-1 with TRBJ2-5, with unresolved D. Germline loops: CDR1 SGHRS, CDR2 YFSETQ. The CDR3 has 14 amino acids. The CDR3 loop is CSSSLAGRQETQYF. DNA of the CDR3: TGCTCCAGCAGCTTGGCCGGGCGTCAAGAGACCCAGTACTTC.

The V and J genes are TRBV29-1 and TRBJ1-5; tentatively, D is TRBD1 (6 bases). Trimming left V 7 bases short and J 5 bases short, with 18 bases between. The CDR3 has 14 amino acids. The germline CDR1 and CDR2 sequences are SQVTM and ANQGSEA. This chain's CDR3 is CSASVGGVDQPQHF. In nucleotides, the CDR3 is TGCAGCGCCTCGGTCGGGGGCGTGGATCAGCCCCAGCATTTT.